The 27 T cell receptor beta chains presented below share a single source sample, sequenced in a study of T cells after yellow fever vaccination. TCRdb re-analysed the 5' RACE reads in MiXCR, keeping a single row per CDR3 protein. The sample consists of some 320,000 distinct CDR3 sequences, approximately 4% of them appearing once. Sequences were derived from PBMCs, sampled 5 days after the yellow fever booster vaccination. These receptors all stem from a man aged 18 to 30 who received the YFV17D yellow fever vaccine.

This rearrangement joins TRBV7-2 to TRBJ1-5; D perhaps matches TRBD1 (5 bases). The length of the CDR3 is 15 residues. Trimming pared 4 bases from V and 6 bases from J, leaving 16 bases between. Germline assignment: CDR1 SGHTA and CDR2 FQGNSA. CDR3 in DNA: TGTGCCAGCAGCTCCTTGTGGGGCCGCGGTCAGCCCCAGCATTTT. Protein product: CASSSLWGRGQPQHF.

Remarks on this clonotype: One end of the junction is discordant with germline, which a read error may explain. This chain uses TRBV20-1 with TRBJ2-7; the D call may be TRBD1 or TRBD2 (5 bases each). This CDR3 is built from 15 residues. Per the germline V gene, CDR1 is DFQATT and CDR2 is SNEGSKA (reference sequence). As DNA, the CDR3 is TGCAGTGCGAGAGGGGCCGGACTTTGGGGCTACGAGCAGTACTTC. Protein sequence: CSARGAGLWGYEQYF.

As for this clonotype: The CDR3 ends on some other residue instead of the conserved phenylalanine or tryptophan, so this is likely a read error. This sequence joins TRBV7-7 and TRBJ1-2; D is possibly TRBD1 (6 bases). CDR1 and CDR2 (germline): SSHAT, FNYEAQ (reference sequence). V shed 7 bases and J shed 4 bases, with 13 bases lying between them. The CDR3 is 13 amino acids. Written as DNA, the CDR3 is TGTGCCAGCACCCTACAGGGCCTCTATGGCTACACCCTC. It is translated as CASTLQGLYGYTL.

This clonotype was picked up a small number of times. This rearrangement joins TRBV6-2 or TRBV6-3 to TRBJ1-2; unclear D gene. V was cut by 5 bases and J by 8 bases, with 18 bases left in between. The CDR3 totals 14 residues. Germline assignment: CDR1 MNHEY and CDR2 SVGEGT. This chain's CDR3 is CASSVVTVRHGYTF. DNA of the CDR3: TGTGCCAGCAGTGTGGTGACTGTACGCCACGGCTACACCTTC.

This clonotype came up many times. This chain uses TRBV9 with TRBJ2-2; possibly TRBD1 for D (5 bases). The V gene's germline CDR1 is SGDLS and CDR2 YYNGEE. The CDR3 has 15 residues. Trimming took 6 bases from V and 3 from J, leaving 15 bases between them. The CDR3 DNA reads as TGTGCCAGCACCTCCAGCGACAGAGACACCGGGGAGCTGTTTTTT. The encoded protein is CASTSSDRDTGELFF.

The rearrangement uses TRBV12-3 or TRBV12-4 and TRBJ2-2, with 7 bases identical to TRBD1. Trimming removed 3 bases from V and 4 bases from J; junction bases left unmatched: 5. The CDR3 totals 15 residues. CDR3 amino acids: CASSFRDSFTGELFF. CDR3 bases: TGTGCCAGCAGTTTCAGGGACAGCTTCACCGGGGAGCTGTTTTTT.

This clonotype was detected ten times or more. CDR3 sequence: CASSWRGVTDTQYF. DNA of the CDR3: TGTGCCAGCAGCTGGCGGGGGGTCACAGATACGCAGTATTTT. The rearrangement links TRBV7-8 to TRBJ2-3, with 8 positions matching TRBD2. CDR1 and CDR2 (germline): SGHVS, FQNEAQ. After removal of 4 bases from V and 2 bases from J, the junction contained 2 bases not matched to a gene. This CDR3 has 14 residues.

This clonotype was seen ten or more times. The CDR3 is CASSPRGFRAFF. The CDR3 DNA is TGCGCCAGCAGCCCCAGGGGGTTTAGGGCTTTCTTT. The chain uses TRBV10-2 and TRBJ1-1; 7 positions agree with TRBD1. V was pared by 6 bases and J by 11 bases, with 9 bases of the junction left unmatched. Germline V CDR1 and CDR2: WSHSY, SAAADI. The CDR3 totals 12 residues.

In its sample, this clonotype was seen a few times. V gene TRBV19 combines with J gene TRBJ1-1, with D possibly being TRBD1 (6 bases). The germline gives CDR1 LNHDA, CDR2 SQIVND (reference sequence). CDR3 length equals 13 residues. With 10 bases removed from V and 5 bases from J, the gap between germline ends came to 17 bases. CDR3 coding DNA: TGTGCCACCGCCAGAGGGGGGCTGACTGAAGCTTTCTTT. As protein: CATARGGLTEAFF.

This clonotype has only a few counts. The chain recombines TRBV20-1 with TRBJ2-5, with a tentative D call TRBD2 (6 bases). V lost 1 base to trimming and J lost 2 bases, with 14 bases between them. The CDR3 extends over 15 amino acids. CDR1 is DFQATT and CDR2 is SNEGSKA in the germline V gene (reference sequence). The CDR3 spells CSARGQGGGQETQYF. Written as DNA, the CDR3 is TGCAGTGCTAGAGGGCAGGGAGGAGGACAAGAGACCCAGTACTTC.

The chain employs TRBV20-1 and TRBJ2-5; 7 bases line up with TRBD1. V gave up 6 bases and J gave up 2 bases; unmatched junction bases: 12. The CDR3 consists of 15 residues. Germline CDR1 is DFQATT and CDR2 is SNEGSKA (reference sequence). This CDR3 reads CSAKLVPGGQETQYF. DNA for the CDR3: TGCAGTGCAAAACTGGTCCCAGGGGGACAAGAGACCCAGTACTTC.

The chain uses TRBV18 and TRBJ2-7; 14 nucleotides align to TRBD2. After removal of 1 base from V and 3 bases from J, the junction contained 5 bases not matched to a gene. The CDR3 contains 17 residues. The germline V gene encodes CDR1 KGHSH and CDR2 LQKENI. The CDR3 protein is CASSPRLAGGLDYEQYF. The CDR3 nucleotides are TGTGCCAGCTCACCACGACTAGCGGGGGGGCTCGACTACGAGCAGTACTTC.

This clonotype was detected ten times or more. This chain uses TRBV12-3 or TRBV12-4 with TRBJ1-2, with a weak D call TRBD1 (6 bases). V dropped 6 bases and J dropped 4 bases, with 12 bases sitting between them. The CDR3 sequence is 13 residues long. The CDR3 region has the DNA TGTGCCAGCAGCCCGACAGGTACCTATGGCTACACCTTC. This sequence encodes CASSPTGTYGYTF.

In this sample, this clonotype turned up a few times. As DNA, the CDR3 is TGTGCCAGCATCCTCGGGACAGCCCAAGAGACCCAGTACTTC. It encodes CASILGTAQETQYF. V gene TRBV12-3 or TRBV12-4 combines with J gene TRBJ2-5, with 7 bases lining up with TRBD1. The CDR3 extends over 14 amino acids. V dropped 7 bases and J dropped 1; count of bases not matched to a gene: 6.

A few counts support this clonotype. The chain recombines TRBV10-3 with TRBJ1-2, with D possibly being TRBD1 (6 bases). Trimming left V 10 bases short and J 4 bases short, with 16 bases between. This CDR3 has 13 residues. Germline values: CDR1 ENHRY, CDR2 SYGVKD. CDR3 protein: CATRERGIYGYTF. CDR3 nucleotides: TGTGCCACCAGGGAAAGGGGGATCTATGGCTACACCTTC.

The V and J genes are TRBV5-1 and TRBJ2-4; D is perhaps TRBD1 (6 bases). Trimming left V 6 bases short and J 3 bases short, with 19 bases between. CDR1 SGHRS and CDR2 YFSETQ come from the germline V gene. The CDR3 runs 16 residues. The CDR3 coding sequence is TGCGCCAGCAACAGGGAAGCCGGCTTAGGCAAAAACATTCAGTACTTC. Translation gives CASNREAGLGKNIQYF. Complete variable domain (other parts from reference TRBV5-1 and TRBJ2-4): KAGVTQTPRYLIKTRGQQVTLSCSPISGHRSVSWYQQTPGQGLQFLFEYFSETQRNKGNFPGRFSGRQFSNSRSEMNVSTLELGDSALYLCASNREAGLGKNIQYFGAGTRLSVL.

This clonotype was counted only a few times. The genes are TRBV20-1 and TRBJ1-4; no firm D call. The germline V gene encodes CDR1 DFQATT and CDR2 SNEGSKA (reference sequence). Trimming stripped 1 base from V and 4 bases from J, with 16 bases between. The CDR3 runs to 16 residues. The CDR3 region is CSARVRASSRNEKLFF. CDR3 DNA sequence: TGCAGTGCTAGAGTTAGGGCCAGCTCACGTAATGAAAAACTGTTTTTT.

This clonotype occurred a few times. This chain uses TRBV6-6 with TRBJ1-2; 9 positions match TRBD1. The CDR3 sequence is 15 residues long. Germline lookup yields CDR1 MNHNY and CDR2 SVGAGI (reference sequence). The J segment lost 4 bases and the V segment lost 1 base, leaving 4 bases of the junction unmatched. The CDR3 coding sequence is TGTGCCAGCAGTTACTGGGACAGGGAGGGCTATGGCTACACCTTC. This codes for CASSYWDREGYGYTF.

The table lists this clonotype with a few counts. The chain combines TRBV29-1 with TRBJ1-3; D gene uncertain. CDR1 and CDR2 (germline): SQVTM, ANQGSEA. The CDR3 contains 14 residues. V dropped 4 bases and J dropped 0 bases, with 10 bases sitting between them. The chain's CDR3 is CSVVPGNSGNTIYF. The CDR3 nucleotides are TGCAGCGTTGTTCCGGGGAACTCTGGAAACACCATATATTTT.

This clonotype was seen ten or more times. J is TRBJ2-3 and V is TRBV27, with unresolved D. V dropped 5 bases and J dropped 6 bases, with 9 bases sitting between them. This CDR3 has 12 residues. The germline V gene has CDR1 MNHEY and CDR2 SMNVEV (reference sequence). The CDR3 region has the DNA TGTGCCAGCAGTCCCACAGTGGATACGCAGTATTTT. Translated: CASSPTVDTQYF.

This clonotype appeared a few times. The chain carries TRBV7-8 and TRBJ2-1; possibly TRBD1 for D (6 bases). Germline V lookup: CDR1 SGHVS, CDR2 FQNEAQ. Trimming cost V 3 bases and J 7 bases, with 16 bases left between them. The CDR3 length is 15 residues. CDR3 sequence reads: CASSFRDTRANEQFF. The CDR3 DNA reads as TGTGCCAGCAGCTTCCGGGACACAAGGGCGAATGAGCAGTTCTTC. The full variable domain, rest sourced from reference TRBV7-8 and TRBJ2-1, is GAGVSQSPRYKVAKRGQDVALRCDPISGHVSLFWYQQALGQGPEFLTYFQNEAQLDKSGLPSDRFFAERPEGSVSTLKIQRTQQEDSAVYLCASSFRDTRANEQFFGPGTRLTVL.

The sample holds a few counts of this clonotype. V usage is TRBV6-5 and J usage is TRBJ2-6, with no clear D. V was shortened by 2 bases and J by 2 bases, with 7 bases between the two germline ends. Germline CDR1 MNHEY, CDR2 SVGAGI. There are 15 residues in the CDR3. CDR3 DNA sequence: TGTGCCAGCAGTTACAATTCTGCTGGGGCCAACGTCCTGACTTTC. Encoded protein: CASSYNSAGANVLTF.

This clonotype showed up many times. The rearrangement joins TRBV28 to TRBJ1-1; 7 bases are shared with TRBD1. V shed 2 bases and J 5 bases; nucleotides not matched to a gene: 5. Germline V gives CDR1 MDHEN, CDR2 SYDVKM. CDR3 length equals 14 residues. The CDR3 region has the DNA TGTGCCAGCAGTTTACGACAGGGTTGGACTGAAGCTTTCTTT. Protein: CASSLRQGWTEAFF.

This clonotype occurred a few times. This chain joins TRBV5-4 and TRBJ1-4, with a tentative D call TRBD1 (6 bases). This CDR3 comprises 15 residues. CDR1 SGHNT and CDR2 YYREEE come from the germline V gene (reference sequence). V was pared by 2 bases and J by 8 bases, with 16 bases between. The CDR3 bases are TGTGCCAGCAGCTTTTCTGGGGGCTACGGAGAAAAACTGTTTTTT. Translating it yields CASSFSGGYGEKLFF.

This clonotype turned up a few times. The chain joins TRBV6-1 to TRBJ1-4; D may be TRBD1 (6 bases). This CDR3 has 15 residues. The V gene's germline CDR1 is MNHNS and CDR2 SASEGT. The V gene lost 3 bases and the J gene lost 6 bases, with 14 bases spanning the gap. CDR3 coding DNA: TGTGCCAGCAGTGATGGTGGGCAGGGGTATGAAAAACTGTTTTTT. This translates into CASSDGGQGYEKLFF.

This clonotype was detected a few times. This chain connects TRBV7-3 to TRBJ2-3; D call uncertain. The CDR3 spans 14 residues. Germline CDR1 reads SGHTA; CDR2 reads FQGTGA. With 5 bases removed from V and 8 bases from J, the gap between germline ends came to 17 bases. The CDR3 DNA sequence: TGTGCCAGCAGCCCAAATGGGGTGACGGGTACGCAGTATTTT. Translated: CASSPNGVTGTQYF.

The rearrangement links TRBV14 to TRBJ2-1; no firm D call. This CDR3 comprises 14 residues. Trimming pared 1 base from V and 8 bases from J, leaving 12 bases between. CDR1 is SGHDN and CDR2 is FVKESK in the germline V gene. CDR3 DNA: TGTGCCAGCAGCCAAGGGATACCTGGCCATGAGCAGTTCTTC. It yields the protein CASSQGIPGHEQFF.